This T cell receptor (beta chain) was recorded in a study of OX40 agonist ivuxolimab in advanced cancers. Study as a whole: Patients were given ivuxolimab, an antibody that agonizes OX40 (CD134). Subjects had a mean age of around 60 years, with a range of roughly 20 to 79; around 84% were male.

Deletions cut 3 bases from V and 2 bases from J, with 3 bases between. Germline CDR1 and CDR2: DFQATT and SNEGSKA (reference sequence). This CDR3 is built from 11 residues. Regarding the study as a whole: Which antigen the expanded peripheral T cells recognized is unknown.

Only in-frame clones appear in the TCRdb table, and some are missing; sequencing was by immunoSEQ multiplex PCR. The data show some 80,000 clones, roughly 92% seen once. As for this clone: No antigen is known for it.

Baseline, cycle 4 day 1, and cycle 7 day 1 were the blood sampling points. The sample here was CD4+ or CD8+ T cells sorted from blood, taken in a trial of the OX40 agonist ivuxolimab. This chain links TRBV20-1 with TRBJ2-3; D unclear. This TCR was recovered from an adult with an advanced solid tumor such as melanoma, head and neck, liver or kidney cancer. The chain's CDR3 is CSASLTDTQYF. As DNA, the CDR3 is TGCAGTGCTAGCCTCACAGATACGCAGTATTTT.